What follows are 25 T cell receptor beta chains derived from one specimen sequenced in a study of T cells in localized non-small cell lung cancer. Clones were read by immunoSEQ multiplex PCR, and TCRdb kept only the in-frame ones, dropping some. The profile shows approximately 140,000 clones, 80% to 90% of them singletons. The source was peripheral blood, collected before any cancer treatment. The receptors derive from a female donor at least 60 years old with stage I lung adenocarcinoma.

V gene TRBV28 combines with J gene TRBJ2-5; 8 positions agree with TRBD1. CDR1 MDHEN and CDR2 SYDVKM come from the germline V gene. The CDR3 runs 18 residues. The V and J ends lost 3 bases and 6 bases, in that order; junction bases with no gene match: 18. DNA for the CDR3: TGTGCCAGCAGTTTCGTCCGAGACAGGGGTGGTCTGGGGAAGACCCAGTACTTC. This codes for CASSFVRDRGGLGKTQYF. The variable domain in full, completed from reference TRBV28 and TRBJ2-5, reads DVKVTQSSRYLVKRTGEKVFLECVQDMDHENMFWYRQDPGLGLRLIYFSYDVKMKEKGDIPEGYSVSREKKERFSLILESASTNQTSMYLCASSFVRDRGGLGKTQYFGPGTRLLVL.

This clone occurred a few times. This sequence joins TRBV5-1 and TRBJ2-5; weak D call: TRBD1 (6 bases). The germline gives CDR1 SGHRS, CDR2 YFSETQ. V shed 4 bases and J shed 1 base, with 11 bases lying between them. The CDR3 consists of 14 residues. Written as DNA, the CDR3 is TGCGCCAGCAGCAGCACAGGGCCCCAAGAGACCCAGTACTTC. This gives the protein CASSSTGPQETQYF.

The genes are TRBV9 and TRBJ2-1, with 13 bases lining up with TRBD2. This CDR3 has 16 amino acids. In germline, CDR1 is SGDLS, CDR2 YYNGEE. Trimming cost V 4 bases and J 5 bases; bases outside gene matches: 6. The CDR3 bases are TGTGCCAGCAGCACCAAGACTAGCGGGGGGAACAATGAGCAGTTCTTC. Encoded protein: CASSTKTSGGNNEQFF.

The rearrangement uses TRBV11-3 and TRBJ2-3; no clear D gene. Trimming took 1 base from V and 2 from J, leaving 4 bases between them. Germline CDR1 SGHNT, CDR2 YENEEA. CDR3 length: 13 residues. Here the CDR3 DNA reads TGTGCCAGCAGCTTAGGGCCCACAGATACGCAGTATTTT. Protein product: CASSLGPTDTQYF.

The chain links TRBV5-1 to TRBJ1-4, with 7 bases matching TRBD1. The V and J ends lost 4 bases and 5 bases, in that order; junction bases with no gene match: 8. This CDR3 has 15 amino acids. Germline V gene lookup returns CDR1 SGHRS and CDR2 YFSETQ. CDR3 in DNA: TGCGCCAGCAGCCCGGGGGCAGGGGGAAATGAAAAACTGTTTTTT. Translating gives CASSPGAGGNEKLFF.

This sequence joins TRBV19 and TRBJ2-5; 8 positions match TRBD1. Germline lookup yields CDR1 LNHDA and CDR2 SQIVND (reference sequence). J was trimmed by 4 bases and V by 5 bases; bases with no gene match: 15. The CDR3 length is 17 residues. The CDR3 loop reads CASSWASGQGARETQYF. DNA of the CDR3: TGTGCCAGTAGTTGGGCGTCCGGGCAGGGGGCGCGAGAGACCCAGTACTTC.

The rearrangement uses TRBV7-9 and TRBJ2-7, with D uncertain. The CDR3 totals 13 residues. V lost 3 bases and J lost 6, with 12 bases in between. Germline lookup yields CDR1 SEHNR and CDR2 FQNEAQ (reference sequence). This CDR3 reads CASSFYSTTEQYF. As DNA, the CDR3 is TGTGCCAGCAGCTTTTATTCTACTACCGAGCAGTACTTC.

V and J are TRBV5-5 and TRBJ2-1; D not certain. With 4 bases removed from V and 2 bases from J, the gap between germline ends came to 16 bases. The CDR3 sequence is 16 residues long. Germline V gene lookup returns CDR1 SGHKS and CDR2 YYEKEE (reference sequence). This CDR3 is CASSPLSRGAYNEQFF. The DNA for the CDR3 is TGTGCCAGCAGCCCCCTGAGCCGAGGAGCCTACAATGAGCAGTTCTTC.

The chain has TRBV5-4 and TRBJ2-7; 7 bases align to TRBD2. Germline V gene data show CDR1 as SGHNT and CDR2 as YYREEE (reference sequence). The trim removed 3 bases at V and 2 bases at J, leaving 17 bases unmatched. The CDR3 is 18 residues long. CDR3 region: CASSSFGGGLATPYEQYF. The CDR3 nucleotides read TGTGCCAGCAGCTCATTTGGGGGGGGTCTAGCGACCCCCTACGAGCAGTACTTC.

The V gene is TRBV10-2, the J gene TRBJ2-5; D gene unclear. This CDR3 contains 14 residues. Per the germline V gene, CDR1 is WSHSY and CDR2 is SAAADI. Trimming cost V 6 bases and J 2 bases, with 13 bases left between them. This CDR3 reads CASRGLGTQETQYF. CDR3 coding DNA: TGCGCCAGCAGAGGGCTCGGTACTCAAGAGACCCAGTACTTC.

This chain joins TRBV5-4 and TRBJ2-5, with 12 nucleotides matching TRBD2. Germline V gene data show CDR1 as SGHNT and CDR2 as YYREEE (reference sequence). CDR3 size: 16 residues. The junction had 4 bases not matched to a gene; V was cut back by 2 bases and J by 2 bases. The CDR3 bases are TGTGCCAGCAGCTTCGGGACTAGCGGGCAACAAGAGACCCAGTACTTC. It is translated as CASSFGTSGQQETQYF.

The V and J genes are TRBV14 and TRBJ2-3; 7 bases map to TRBD1. The junction had 9 bases not matched to a gene; V was cut back by 6 bases and J by 6 bases. Germline CDR1 SGHDN, CDR2 FVKESK. The CDR3 loop spans 14 amino acids. CDR3 sequence: CASRTGQVGDTQYF. In nucleotides, the CDR3 is TGTGCCAGCAGAACCGGACAGGTGGGGGATACGCAGTATTTT.

V is TRBV10-1 and J is TRBJ2-3; TRBD2 matches at 8 bases. Germline CDR1 reads WNHNN; CDR2 reads SYGVQD (reference sequence). Trimming cost V 4 bases and J 0 bases; bases outside gene matches: 9. The CDR3 totals 17 residues. As DNA, the CDR3 is TGCGCCAGCAGTGCTACAGCGGGGGTCCCCAGCACAGATACGCAGTATTTT. It specifies CASSATAGVPSTDTQYF.

The V and J genes are TRBV28 and TRBJ2-1, with 10 bases that match TRBD1. The CDR3 has 16 amino acids. CDR1 and CDR2 (germline): MDHEN, SYDVKM. After removal of 5 bases from V and 6 bases from J, the junction contained 10 bases not matched to a gene. CDR3: CASSNTGTGVSNEQFF. Here the CDR3 DNA reads TGTGCCAGCAGTAATACCGGGACAGGGGTCTCCAATGAGCAGTTCTTC.

The chain combines TRBV5-6 with TRBJ2-3; 8 bases fit TRBD2. Germline V CDR1 and CDR2: SGHDT, YYEEEE. The CDR3 consists of 16 residues. V gave up 4 bases and J gave up 4 bases; unmatched junction bases: 11. The CDR3 is CASSLPGLEESDTQYF. In DNA, the CDR3 is TGTGCCAGCAGCCTACCGGGACTAGAGGAATCAGATACGCAGTATTTT.

Here the CDR3 reads CASRRSPGHQPQHF. The CDR3 DNA reads TGTGCCAGCAGGCGTAGTCCAGGTCATCAGCCCCAGCATTTT. This chain connects TRBV2 to TRBJ1-5, with D hard to call. CDR3 length equals 14 residues. V lost 6 bases and J lost 5, with 14 bases in between. Germline loops: CDR1 SNHLY, CDR2 FYNNEI. Full variable domain (rest looked up from reference TRBV2 and TRBJ1-5): EPEVTQTPSHQVTQMGQEVILRCVPISNHLYFYWYRQILGQKVEFLVSFYNNEISEKSEIFDDQFSVERPDGSNFTLKIRSTKLEDSAMYFCASRRSPGHQPQHFGDGTRLSIL.

This sequence joins TRBV30 and TRBJ2-7, with D possibly called TRBD1 or TRBD2 (5 bases each). The CDR3 sequence is 13 residues long. Germline assignment: CDR1 GTSNPN and CDR2 SVGIG (reference sequence). V gave up 0 bases and J gave up 6 bases, with 12 bases separating them. CDR3 nucleotide sequence: TGTGCCTGGAGTGTACTTGGTGGGGGCGAGCAGTACTTC. Its protein product is CAWSVLGGGEQYF.

This clone was seen a single time. CDR3 DNA: TGTGCCAGCAGTTTACCCTCGCGGTCTGGAAACACCATATATTTT. Translated: CASSLPSRSGNTIYF. The chain combines TRBV28 with TRBJ1-3; D call uncertain. The CDR3 has 15 residues. V gave up 2 bases and J gave up 1 base, with 9 bases separating them. CDR1 is MDHEN and CDR2 is SYDVKM in the germline V gene.

The chain carries TRBV18 and TRBJ1-3; D perhaps matches TRBD1 (5 bases). The germline gives CDR1 KGHSH, CDR2 LQKENI. CDR3 size: 15 residues. Trimming left V 2 bases short and J 0 bases short, with 8 bases between. The CDR3 DNA reads TGTGCCAGCTCACCAGGGACGAACTCTGGAAACACCATATATTTT. It is translated as CASSPGTNSGNTIYF.

CDR3 sequence: CASSGLAGRWYNEQFF. The CDR3, as DNA: TGTGCCAGCAGCGGTCTAGCGGGTCGGTGGTACAATGAGCAGTTCTTC. This sequence joins TRBV11-2 and TRBJ2-1; 8 nucleotides align to TRBD2. CDR3 length: 16 residues. In germline, CDR1 is SGHAT, CDR2 FQNNGV. The ends lost 5 bases at V and 4 bases at J; junction bases unmatched: 10.

J is TRBJ1-1 and V is TRBV4-1; D remains unclear. Trimming took off 0 bases at V and 3 bases at J, with 14 bases between the two ends. CDR1 and CDR2 (germline): MGHRA, YSYEKL. The CDR3 contains 16 residues. The CDR3 here is CASSQDSTSAHTEAFF. CDR3 sequence (DNA): TGCGCCAGCAGCCAAGACTCTACCTCAGCACACACTGAAGCTTTCTTT.

The gene calls are TRBV10-1 and TRBJ2-5; D is unresolved. The V gene lost 6 bases and the J gene lost 5 bases, with 10 bases spanning the gap. CDR1 is WNHNN and CDR2 is SYGVQD in the germline V gene (reference sequence). This CDR3 comprises 12 residues. This CDR3 reads CASRGLTETQYF. Here the CDR3 DNA reads TGCGCCAGCAGGGGTCTAACGGAGACCCAGTACTTC.

This chain connects TRBV28 to TRBJ1-2; possible D gene TRBD1, 6 bases. Looked up from germline, CDR1 is MDHEN and CDR2 is SYDVKM. V lost 6 bases to trimming and J lost 4 bases, with 18 bases between them. The CDR3 sequence is 15 residues long. The CDR3 is CASSERGASGYGYTF. In DNA, the CDR3 is TGTGCCAGCAGCGAACGGGGGGCTTCAGGCTATGGCTACACCTTC.

The chain uses TRBV9 and TRBJ2-1; TRBD2 might be the D (6 bases). CDR1 SGDLS and CDR2 YYNGEE come from the germline V gene. CDR3 length: 15 residues. Trimming took 7 bases from V and 0 from J, leaving 14 bases between them. CDR3 protein: CASGKAGASYNEQFF. The CDR3 region has the DNA TGTGCCAGCGGGAAAGCGGGTGCCTCCTACAATGAGCAGTTCTTC.

The count of this clone is one. V usage is TRBV6-5 and J usage is TRBJ2-1; D possibly corresponds to TRBD2 (6 bases). The length of the CDR3 is 15 residues. The germline gives CDR1 MNHEY, CDR2 SVGAGI. V lost 3 bases to trimming and J lost 2 bases, with 11 bases between them. The CDR3, as DNA: TGTGCCAGCAGTTATGGAGGGGCACCCTACAATGAGCAGTTCTTC. It yields the protein CASSYGGAPYNEQFF.